The T cell receptor beta chain described here comes from a study of T cell repertoires in cytomegalovirus infection (dated by TCRdb to about 2019). For the wider study: Donor HLA type was relevant to the analysis, as public TCR beta signatures indicated carriage of CMV infection together with the matching HLA type. Study-wide findings and limitations: The ex vivo response was dominated by HLA-C-restricted CMV-specific TCR beta clonotypes, and the single most frequent clonotype in two of eight donors was supplied by these HLA-C-restricted clonotypes. Carriers of CMV infection plus the relevant HLA type were discriminated by the cumulative frequency of public TCR beta family members in the study cohort and in an independent 352-donor cohort.

Trimming takes 4 bases from V and 0 bases from J, and the germline ends sit 12 bases apart. From the cysteine through the phenylalanine, the CDR3 covers 15 amino acids. The DNA shown is the 45-base CDR3, in frame from base 1. The germline V gene (reference sequence) gives CDR1 as SGHKS and CDR2 as YYEKEE. The data were produced on an Illumina HiSeq 1500. Through fastp at Q25 and MiXCR, TCRdb rebuilt clones from the public reads, retaining in-frame beta chains. Each CDR3 protein gets just one entry, which takes the most common genes and DNA from the rows behind it. The sample data list around 180,000 distinct CDR3 sequences, and 28% of these were observed just once. Approximately 30% of the sample comes from the top ten. This clonotype was seen only a few times. Its antigen is still unknown. Within one base of it there is no much larger clone, and no base qualities were kept.

This TCR was sampled from a human donor in good health (CMV status not recorded). Some clones in this sample may be carry-over from other donors' samples. The sequenced sample was PBMCs. The rearranged chain carries TRBV5-5 and TRBJ2-3; no D gene call is confident. DNA sequence: TGTGCCAGCAGCCTTTCGGGTACTAGCACAGATACGCAGTATTTT. Its protein product is CASSLSGTSTDTQYF.